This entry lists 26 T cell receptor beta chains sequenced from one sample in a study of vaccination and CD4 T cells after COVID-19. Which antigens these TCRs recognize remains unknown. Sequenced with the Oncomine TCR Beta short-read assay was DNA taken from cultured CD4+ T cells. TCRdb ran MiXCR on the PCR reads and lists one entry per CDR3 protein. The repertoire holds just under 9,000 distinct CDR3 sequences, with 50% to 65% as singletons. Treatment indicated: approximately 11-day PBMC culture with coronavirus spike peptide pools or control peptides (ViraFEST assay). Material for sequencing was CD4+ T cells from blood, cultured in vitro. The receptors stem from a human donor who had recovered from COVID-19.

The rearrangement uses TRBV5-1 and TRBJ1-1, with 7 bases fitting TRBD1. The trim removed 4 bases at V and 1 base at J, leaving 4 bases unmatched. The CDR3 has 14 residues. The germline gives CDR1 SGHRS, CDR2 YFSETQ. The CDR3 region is CASSRDSSNTEAFF. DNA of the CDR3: TGCGCCAGCAGCAGGGACAGTTCGAACACTGAAGCTTTCTTT.

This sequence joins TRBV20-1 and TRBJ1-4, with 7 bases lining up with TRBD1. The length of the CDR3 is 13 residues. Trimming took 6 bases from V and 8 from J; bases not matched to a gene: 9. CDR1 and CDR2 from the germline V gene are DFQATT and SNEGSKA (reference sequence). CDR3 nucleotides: TGCAGTGCGTGGGCAGGGGGAGTGGAAAAACTGTTTTTT. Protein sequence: CSAWAGGVEKLFF.

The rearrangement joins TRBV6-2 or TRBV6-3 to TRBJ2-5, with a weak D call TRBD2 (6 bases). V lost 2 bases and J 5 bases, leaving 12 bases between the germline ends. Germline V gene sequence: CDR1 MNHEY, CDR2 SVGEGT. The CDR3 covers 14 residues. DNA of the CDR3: TGTGCCAGCAGTTACAGCGGAGGAGGGGAGACCCAGTACTTC. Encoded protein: CASSYSGGGETQYF.

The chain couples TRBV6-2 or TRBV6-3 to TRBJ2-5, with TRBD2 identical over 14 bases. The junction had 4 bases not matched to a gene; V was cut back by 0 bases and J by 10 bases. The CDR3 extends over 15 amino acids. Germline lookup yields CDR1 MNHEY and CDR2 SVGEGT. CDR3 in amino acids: CASSYSGTSGGIQYF. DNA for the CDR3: TGTGCCAGCAGTTACTCGGGGACTAGCGGGGGTATCCAGTACTTC.

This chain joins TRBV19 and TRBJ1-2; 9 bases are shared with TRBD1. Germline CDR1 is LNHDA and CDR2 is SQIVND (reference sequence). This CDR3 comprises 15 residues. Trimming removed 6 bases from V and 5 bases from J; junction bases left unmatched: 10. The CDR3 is CASSPAGQGIYGYTF. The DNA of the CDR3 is TGTGCCAGTAGCCCCGCGGGACAGGGAATATATGGCTACACCTTC.

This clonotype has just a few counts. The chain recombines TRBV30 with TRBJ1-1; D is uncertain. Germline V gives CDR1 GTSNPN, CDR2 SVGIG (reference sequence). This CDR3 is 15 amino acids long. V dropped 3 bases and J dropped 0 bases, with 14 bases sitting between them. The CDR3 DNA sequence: TGTGCCTGGAGCGCCTTTCTTGTACTGAACACTGAAGCTTTCTTT. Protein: CAWSAFLVLNTEAFF. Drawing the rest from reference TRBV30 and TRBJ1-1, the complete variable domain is SQTIHQWPATLVQPVGSPLSLECTVEGTSNPNLYWYRQAAGRGLQLLFYSVGIGQISSEVPQNLSASRPQDRQFILSSKKLLLSDSGFYLCAWSAFLVLNTEAFFGQGTRLTVV.

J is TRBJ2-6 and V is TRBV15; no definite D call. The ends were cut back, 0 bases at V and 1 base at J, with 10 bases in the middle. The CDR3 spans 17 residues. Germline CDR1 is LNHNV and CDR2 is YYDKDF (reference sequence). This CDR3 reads CATSRDRLGSGANVLTF. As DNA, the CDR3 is TGTGCCACCAGCAGAGATCGGTTGGGATCTGGGGCCAACGTCCTGACTTTC.

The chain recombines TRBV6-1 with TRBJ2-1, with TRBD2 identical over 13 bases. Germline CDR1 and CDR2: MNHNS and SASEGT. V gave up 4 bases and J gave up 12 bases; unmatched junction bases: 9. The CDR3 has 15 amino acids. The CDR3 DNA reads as TGTGCCAGCAGTGGGGCGACTAGCGGGAGGCCGGGGCAGTTCTTC. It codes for CASSGATSGRPGQFF.

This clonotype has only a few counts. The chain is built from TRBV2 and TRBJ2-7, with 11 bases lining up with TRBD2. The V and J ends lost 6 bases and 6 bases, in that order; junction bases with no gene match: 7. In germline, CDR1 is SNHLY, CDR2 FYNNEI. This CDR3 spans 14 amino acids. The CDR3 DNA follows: TGTGCCAGCAGCTTAGCGGGAGGGCCAGTCGAGCAGTACTTC. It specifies CASSLAGGPVEQYF.

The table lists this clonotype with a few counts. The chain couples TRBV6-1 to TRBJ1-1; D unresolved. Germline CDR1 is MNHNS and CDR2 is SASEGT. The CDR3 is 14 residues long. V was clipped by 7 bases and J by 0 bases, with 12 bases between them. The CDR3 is CASNTAPMNTEAFF. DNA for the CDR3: TGTGCCAGCAACACCGCACCCATGAACACTGAAGCTTTCTTT.

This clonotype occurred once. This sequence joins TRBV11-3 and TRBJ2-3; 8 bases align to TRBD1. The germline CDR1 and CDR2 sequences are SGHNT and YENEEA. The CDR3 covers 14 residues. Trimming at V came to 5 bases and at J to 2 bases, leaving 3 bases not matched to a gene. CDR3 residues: CASSRQGYTDTQYF. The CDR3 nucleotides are TGTGCCAGCAGCCGACAGGGGTACACAGATACGCAGTATTTT.

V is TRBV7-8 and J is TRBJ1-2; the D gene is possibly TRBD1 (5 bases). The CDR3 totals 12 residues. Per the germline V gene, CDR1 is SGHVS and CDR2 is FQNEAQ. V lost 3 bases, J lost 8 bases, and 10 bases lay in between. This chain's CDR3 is CASSLYGDGYTF. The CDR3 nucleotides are TGTGCCAGCAGCTTGTACGGGGACGGCTACACCTTC.

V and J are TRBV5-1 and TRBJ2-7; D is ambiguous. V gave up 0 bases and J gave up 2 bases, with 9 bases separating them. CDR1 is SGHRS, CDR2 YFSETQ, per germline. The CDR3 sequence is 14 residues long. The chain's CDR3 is CASSLGDTAYEQYF. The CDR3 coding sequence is TGCGCCAGCAGCTTGGGTGACACTGCCTACGAGCAGTACTTC.

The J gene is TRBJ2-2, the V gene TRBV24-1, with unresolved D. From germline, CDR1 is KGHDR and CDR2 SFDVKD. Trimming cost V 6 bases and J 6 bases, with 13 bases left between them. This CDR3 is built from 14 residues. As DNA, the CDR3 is TGTGCCACCAGTCATGGTACACAGTCCGGGGAGCTGTTTTTT. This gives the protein CATSHGTQSGELFF.

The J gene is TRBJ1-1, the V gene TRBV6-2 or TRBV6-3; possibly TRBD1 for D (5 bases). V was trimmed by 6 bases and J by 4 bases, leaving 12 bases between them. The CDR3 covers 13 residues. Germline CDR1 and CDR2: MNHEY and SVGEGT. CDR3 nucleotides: TGTGCCAGCAGGCACCTTAGGGGCACTGAAGCTTTCTTT. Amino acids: CASRHLRGTEAFF.

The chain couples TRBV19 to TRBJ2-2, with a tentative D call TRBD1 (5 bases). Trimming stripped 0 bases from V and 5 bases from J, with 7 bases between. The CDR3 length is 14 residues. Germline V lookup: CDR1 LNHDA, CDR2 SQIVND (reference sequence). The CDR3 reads CASSIDAGTGELFF. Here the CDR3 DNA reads TGTGCCAGTAGTATAGATGCAGGGACCGGGGAGCTGTTTTTT.

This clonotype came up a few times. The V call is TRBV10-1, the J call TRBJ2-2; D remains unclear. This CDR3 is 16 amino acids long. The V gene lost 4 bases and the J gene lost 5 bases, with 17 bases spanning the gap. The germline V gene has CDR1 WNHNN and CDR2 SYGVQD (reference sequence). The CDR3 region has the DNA TGCGCCAGCAGTGGCAAAGGCGGAGTAGGGACCGGGGAGCTGTTTTTT. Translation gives CASSGKGGVGTGELFF.

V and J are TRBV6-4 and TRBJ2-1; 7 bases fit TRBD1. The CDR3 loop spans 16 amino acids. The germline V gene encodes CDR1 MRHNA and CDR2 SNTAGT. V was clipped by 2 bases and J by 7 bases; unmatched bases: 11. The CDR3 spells CASSDTSGGSENEQFF. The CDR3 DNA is TGTGCCAGCAGTGACACCTCAGGGGGATCTGAGAATGAGCAGTTCTTC.

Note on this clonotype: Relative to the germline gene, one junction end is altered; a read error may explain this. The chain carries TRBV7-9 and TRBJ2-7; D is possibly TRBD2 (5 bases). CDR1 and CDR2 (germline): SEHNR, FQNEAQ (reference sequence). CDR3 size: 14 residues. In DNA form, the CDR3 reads TGTGCCAGCAGCCAGAAAAGCGGAGCGGAAAGCCCCCACTTC. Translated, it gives CASSQKSGAESPHF.

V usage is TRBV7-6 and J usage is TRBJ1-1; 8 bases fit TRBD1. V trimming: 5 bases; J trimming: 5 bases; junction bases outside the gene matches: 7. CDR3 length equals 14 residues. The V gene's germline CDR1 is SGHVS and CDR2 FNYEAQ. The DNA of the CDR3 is TGTGCCAGCAGCCCGCGGACAGGGTGGACTGAAGCTTTCTTT. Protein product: CASSPRTGWTEAFF.

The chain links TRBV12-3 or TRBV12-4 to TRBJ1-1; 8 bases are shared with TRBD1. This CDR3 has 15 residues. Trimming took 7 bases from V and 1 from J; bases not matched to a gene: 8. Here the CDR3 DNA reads TGTGCCAGCAAGATAGCAGGGGGCCGGAACACTGAAGCTTTCTTT. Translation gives CASKIAGGRNTEAFF.

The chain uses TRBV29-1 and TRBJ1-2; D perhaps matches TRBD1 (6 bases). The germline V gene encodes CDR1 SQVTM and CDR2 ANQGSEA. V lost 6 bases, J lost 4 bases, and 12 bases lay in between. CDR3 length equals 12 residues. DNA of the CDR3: TGCAGCGTCGAGCAGGGGAGCTATGGCTACACCTTC. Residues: CSVEQGSYGYTF.

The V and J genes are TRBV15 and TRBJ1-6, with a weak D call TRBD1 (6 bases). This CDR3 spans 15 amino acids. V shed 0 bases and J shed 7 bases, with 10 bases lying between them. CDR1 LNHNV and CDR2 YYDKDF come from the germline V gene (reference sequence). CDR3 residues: CATSREGGENSPLHF. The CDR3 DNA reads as TGTGCCACCAGCAGAGAAGGGGGAGAGAATTCACCCCTCCACTTT.

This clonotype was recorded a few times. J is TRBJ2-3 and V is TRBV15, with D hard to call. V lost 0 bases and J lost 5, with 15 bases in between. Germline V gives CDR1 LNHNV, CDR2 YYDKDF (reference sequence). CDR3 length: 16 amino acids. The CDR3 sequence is CATSRDLGGAEDTQYF. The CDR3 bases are TGTGCCACCAGCAGAGACTTAGGCGGAGCCGAAGATACGCAGTATTTT. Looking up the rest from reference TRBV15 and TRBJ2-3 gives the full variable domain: DAMVIQNPRYQVTQFGKPVTLSCSQTLNHNVMYWYQQKSSQAPKLLFHYYDKDFNNEADTPDNFQSRRPNTSFCFLDIRSPGLGDTAMYLCATSRDLGGAEDTQYFGPGTRLTVL.

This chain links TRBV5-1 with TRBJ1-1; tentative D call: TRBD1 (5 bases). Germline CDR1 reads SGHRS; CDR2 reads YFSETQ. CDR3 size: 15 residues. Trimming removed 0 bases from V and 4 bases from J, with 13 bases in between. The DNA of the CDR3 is TGCGCCAGCAGCTTGGCCCCAGGGCCGGGCACTGAAGCTTTCTTT. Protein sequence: CASSLAPGPGTEAFF.

CDR3 loop: CASSPGLAGVLGEQYF. The CDR3, as DNA: TGTGCCAGCTCACCGGGACTAGCGGGAGTTTTAGGGGAGCAGTACTTC. This chain links TRBV18 with TRBJ2-7; the match to TRBD2 covers 14 bases. Trimming took 3 bases from V and 7 from J; bases not matched to a gene: 8. Germline-derived CDR1 and CDR2 are KGHSH and LQKENI. This CDR3 has 16 amino acids. Based on the CDR3 plus reference TRBV18 and TRBJ2-7, the full variable domain is NAGVMQNPRHLVRRRGQEARLRCSPMKGHSHVYWYRQLPEEGLKFMVYLQKENIIDESGMPKERFSAEFPKEGPSILRIQQVVRGDSAAYFCASSPGLAGVLGEQYFGPGTRLTVT.